This TCR beta chain originates from a study of human T cells and chemical hapten exposure. Described time point: patch test 1, 2 weeks after DPC sensitization. Treatment given: therapeutic diphenylcyclopropenone sensitization with weekly scalp DPC. Researchers sampled blood before each patch test went on. The germline gives CDR1 SEHNR, CDR2 FQNEAQ (reference sequence). This CDR3 has 8 residues. Trimming removed 11 bases from V and 8 bases from J, with 3 bases in between. One entry per CDR3 protein, called by TCRdb with MiXCR from the RACE reads. In the table there are 95,000 to 150,000 distinct CDR3 sequences, around 13% of which are singletons.

Sequences were derived from whole blood, sampled in connection with sensitization to the hapten diphenylcyclopropenone (DPC). The sequence was collected from a man between 18 and 35 years old with alopecia areata. Some clones in this sample may be carry-over from other donors' samples. The chain uses TRBV7-9 and TRBJ2-2; D ambiguous. CDR3 residues: CAAGELFF. The CDR3 nucleotides are TGTGCCGCGGGGGAGCTGTTTTTT.